Shown below are 31 T cell receptor beta chains from a single sample sequenced in a study of blood T cell repertoires in COVID-19. Data came from immunoSEQ multiplex PCR; TCRdb stores just in-frame clones and leaves some out. The sample yields 350,000 to 400,000 clones, less than 90% seen once. Sequencing was carried out using PBMCs or T cells enriched from blood (not recorded which). Every receptor here comes from a woman aged 25-40 years who had recovered from COVID-19.

The chain couples TRBV4-1 to TRBJ2-7; 8 bases are shared with TRBD2. V was pared by 5 bases and J by 1 base, with 7 bases of the junction left unmatched. Germline-derived CDR1 and CDR2 are MGHRA and YSYEKL. This CDR3 contains 15 residues. The CDR3 DNA follows: TGCGCCAGCAGCTTGCTGCGGGAGGTTTCCTACGAGCAGTACTTC. Protein product: CASSLLREVSYEQYF.

The V and J genes are TRBV29-1 and TRBJ1-1; no definite D call. V lost 7 bases, J lost 5 bases, and 11 bases lay in between. The CDR3 is 11 residues long. CDR1 is SQVTM and CDR2 is ANQGSEA in the germline V gene. The chain's CDR3 is CSALTETEAFF. The CDR3 DNA is TGCAGCGCCCTAACAGAGACTGAAGCTTTCTTT.

This clone was observed once. In DNA, the CDR3 is TGTGCCAGCAGCCAGGGGACTACCTGGGAGCAGTACTTC. It translates to CASSQGTTWEQYF. The rearrangement joins TRBV3-1 (or the pseudogene TRBV3-2) to TRBJ2-7, with 7 positions matching TRBD2. Unmatched junction bases numbered 6, after V lost 3 bases and J lost 7 bases. CDR3 length equals 13 residues. Germline V CDR1 and CDR2: LGHDT, YNNKEL (reference sequence).

This clone has just one count. This chain joins TRBV12-3 or TRBV12-4 and TRBJ2-5, with TRBD2 as a possible D gene (6 bases). The CDR3 has 12 residues. V dropped 10 bases and J dropped 4 bases, with 13 bases sitting between them. Written as DNA, the CDR3 is TGTGCCACAGGGCGGGGTCGAGAGACCCAGTACTTC. Translating gives CATGRGRETQYF.

The V gene is TRBV15, the J gene TRBJ2-5, with 7 bases fitting TRBD2. Trimming removed 7 bases from V and 3 bases from J; junction bases left unmatched: 5. This CDR3 region has 13 residues. Germline values: CDR1 LNHNV, CDR2 YYDKDF (reference sequence). CDR3 sequence (DNA): TGTGCCACCACCCTAGGGAGGGAAGAGACCCAGTACTTC. Protein product: CATTLGREETQYF. The full variable domain, rest sourced from reference TRBV15 and TRBJ2-5, is DAMVIQNPRYQVTQFGKPVTLSCSQTLNHNVMYWYQQKSSQAPKLLFHYYDKDFNNEADTPDNFQSRRPNTSFCFLDIRSPGLGDTAMYLCATTLGREETQYFGPGTRLLVL.

This clone appeared a single time. J is TRBJ1-6 and V is TRBV7-2; no reliable D call. The V gene lost 4 bases and the J gene lost 8 bases, with 12 bases spanning the gap. The CDR3 runs to 14 residues. Per the germline V gene, CDR1 is SGHTA and CDR2 is FQGNSA. The CDR3 loop is CASSYGGPDSPLHF. CDR3 nucleotides: TGTGCCAGCAGCTATGGAGGCCCCGATTCACCCCTCCACTTT. Drawing the rest from reference TRBV7-2 and TRBJ1-6, the complete variable domain is GAGVSQSPSNKVTEKGKDVELRCDPISGHTALYWYRQSLGQGLEFLIYFQGNSAPDKSGLPSDRFSAERTGGSVSTLTIQRTQQEDSAVYLCASSYGGPDSPLHFGNGTRLTVT.

V gene TRBV27 combines with J gene TRBJ2-5; 11 bases are shared with TRBD2. CDR1 MNHEY and CDR2 SMNVEV come from the germline V gene (reference sequence). CDR3 size: 15 residues. Trimming removed 10 bases from V and 5 bases from J; junction bases left unmatched: 12. The CDR3 coding sequence is TGTGCCACAAGGTCTAGCGGGAGGTTCGGTGAGACCCAGTACTTC. Residues: CATRSSGRFGETQYF.

The V and J genes are TRBV24-1 and TRBJ2-1; no reliable D call. This CDR3 comprises 13 residues. Germline V gene lookup returns CDR1 KGHDR and CDR2 SFDVKD. V was cut by 0 bases and J by 8 bases, with 7 bases left in between. CDR3 residues: CATSDLTVHEQFF. DNA for the CDR3: TGTGCCACCAGTGATTTGACGGTCCATGAGCAGTTCTTC.

The chain is built from TRBV27 and TRBJ1-6; 7 bases align to TRBD1. V shed 6 bases and J 7 bases; nucleotides not matched to a gene: 9. Per germline, CDR1 MNHEY and CDR2 SMNVEV (reference sequence). The CDR3 is made up of 15 amino acids. The CDR3 nucleotides are TGTGCCAGCAGCTTAAGGGACAGAAAGAATTCACCCCTCCACTTT. Translating gives CASSLRDRKNSPLHF.

J is TRBJ1-6 and V is TRBV9; 9 nucleotides agree with TRBD1. Trimming cost V 8 bases and J 8 bases; bases outside gene matches: 5. The CDR3 extends over 13 amino acids. CDR1 is SGDLS and CDR2 is YYNGEE in the germline V gene. The CDR3 region is CARTQGAYSPLHF. The CDR3 DNA reads as TGTGCCAGGACACAGGGGGCATATTCACCCCTCCACTTT.

This clone has just one count. V usage is TRBV25-1 and J usage is TRBJ2-7, with TRBD2 matching 7 bases. The CDR3 has 15 residues. Unmatched junction bases numbered 9, after V lost 5 bases and J lost 2 bases. CDR1 MGHDK and CDR2 SYGVNS come from the germline V gene. Here the CDR3 DNA reads TGTGCCAGCAGTCCCTCTAGCGGCTTCACCTACGAGCAGTACTTC. This encodes CASSPSSGFTYEQYF.

The chain uses TRBV9 and TRBJ2-2, with a possible D match to TRBD2 (6 bases). The germline V and J ends were trimmed by 3 bases and 4 bases, with 19 bases remaining between them. The CDR3 is 17 residues long. The germline gives CDR1 SGDLS, CDR2 YYNGEE. CDR3 in amino acids: CASSDPWGDRGTGELFF. DNA for the CDR3: TGTGCCAGCAGCGATCCATGGGGGGATCGGGGCACCGGGGAGCTGTTTTTT.

V and J are TRBV4-2 and TRBJ2-7; TRBD1 agrees at 7 bases. The CDR3 is 19 residues long. V was clipped by 3 bases and J by 1 base; unmatched bases: 18. CDR1 is LGHNA, CDR2 YNFKEQ, per germline. CDR3 loop: CASSQMWMAPGQKSYEQYF. For the CDR3, the DNA is TGTGCCAGCAGCCAGATGTGGATGGCTCCGGGACAGAAGTCCTACGAGCAGTACTTC.

The genes are TRBV6-6 and TRBJ1-4; tentative D call: TRBD1 (5 bases). The CDR3 is made up of 19 amino acids. Trimming pared 5 bases from V and 0 bases from J, leaving 22 bases between. Looked up from germline, CDR1 is MNHNY and CDR2 is SVGAGI (reference sequence). The CDR3 sequence is CASSPFGAASLATNEKLFF. In DNA form, the CDR3 reads TGTGCCAGCAGTCCTTTTGGGGCAGCCTCTCTTGCAACTAATGAAAAACTGTTTTTT.

This sequence joins TRBV14 and TRBJ2-7; possible D gene TRBD2, 5 bases. CDR3 length: 13 residues. V dropped 4 bases and J dropped 1 base, with 8 bases sitting between them. Germline CDR1 is SGHDN and CDR2 is FVKESK. CDR3 DNA sequence: TGTGCCAGCAGCCTACTAGGGTCCTACGAGCAGTACTTC. Translation gives CASSLLGSYEQYF.

The V gene is TRBV19, the J gene TRBJ1-2; 7 bases line up with TRBD1. The CDR3 has 14 amino acids. Unmatched junction bases numbered 1, after V lost 3 bases and J lost 0 bases. Germline V gene data show CDR1 as LNHDA and CDR2 as SQIVND (reference sequence). The CDR3 nucleotides are TGTGCCAGTAGTATCGGGACAGCTAACTATGGCTACACCTTC. Its protein product is CASSIGTANYGYTF.

The chain carries TRBV29-1 and TRBJ1-2, with TRBD1 matching 9 bases. Germline V gene data show CDR1 as SQVTM and CDR2 as ANQGSEA. This CDR3 comprises 13 residues. V was pared by 2 bases and J by 6 bases, with 4 bases of the junction left unmatched. CDR3 sequence reads: CSVESWTGDGYTF. The CDR3 bases are TGCAGCGTTGAATCATGGACAGGGGATGGCTACACCTTC. Drawing the rest from reference TRBV29-1 and TRBJ1-2, the complete variable domain is SAVISQKPSRDICQRGTSLTIQCQVDSQVTMMFWYRQQPGQSLTLIATANQGSEATYESGFVIDKFPISRPNLTFSTLTVSNMSPEDSSIYLCSVESWTGDGYTFGSGTRLTVV.

The V gene is TRBV19, the J gene TRBJ2-7; TRBD2 matches 7 bases. The ends lost 4 bases at V and 5 bases at J; junction bases unmatched: 14. The CDR3 sequence is 16 residues long. The V gene's germline CDR1 is LNHDA and CDR2 SQIVND (reference sequence). For the CDR3, the DNA is TGTGCCAGTAGTAAGGGGCAGACGGGAGGACGTGACGAGCAGTACTTC. Its protein is CASSKGQTGGRDEQYF.

The V and J genes are TRBV2 and TRBJ2-3; 7 bases align to TRBD2. In germline, CDR1 is SNHLY, CDR2 FYNNEI. The CDR3 is 16 residues long. Trimming at V came to 6 bases and at J to 2 bases, leaving 11 bases not matched to a gene. The CDR3 sequence: CASSLGSRGDTDTQYF. Written as DNA, the CDR3 is TGTGCCAGCAGCCTAGGCAGCCGGGGGGACACAGATACGCAGTATTTT.

The rearrangement joins TRBV2 to TRBJ2-1, with 7 bases that match TRBD2. The V and J ends lost 8 bases and 5 bases, in that order; junction bases with no gene match: 15. The CDR3 consists of 16 residues. The germline V gene has CDR1 SNHLY and CDR2 FYNNEI. Here the CDR3 reads CASSPSASGYHNEQFF. The CDR3 DNA sequence: TGTGCCAGCTCCCCCTCGGCTAGCGGTTACCACAATGAGCAGTTCTTC.

The V and J genes are TRBV27 and TRBJ2-7, with 10 positions matching TRBD2. The germline gives CDR1 MNHEY, CDR2 SMNVEV (reference sequence). This CDR3 is 16 amino acids long. Unmatched junction bases numbered 9, after V lost 5 bases and J lost 2 bases. This CDR3 is CASSPRGAGGTYEQYF. Written as DNA, the CDR3 is TGTGCCAGCAGTCCTCGGGGAGCGGGAGGGACCTACGAGCAGTACTTC.

The chain has TRBV5-1 and TRBJ2-1; a weak D match, TRBD1 (5 bases). The V end was cut by 1 base, the J end by 4 bases, with 15 bases between. Germline CDR1 and CDR2: SGHRS and YFSETQ. This CDR3 is 16 amino acids long. CDR3 protein: CASSLTSETAYNEQFF. For the CDR3, the DNA is TGCGCCAGCAGCTTGACCTCCGAGACAGCATACAATGAGCAGTTCTTC.

Of note for this clone: Other DNA sequences in the same sample also yield this CDR3. The V call is TRBV12-3 or TRBV12-4, the J call TRBJ1-1; D not resolved. Trimming took 3 bases from V and 0 from J, leaving 5 bases between them. There are 13 residues in the CDR3. The CDR3: CASSFNLNTEAFF. CDR3 DNA: TGTGCCAGCAGTTTTAACTTGAACACTGAAGCTTTCTTT.

The chain carries TRBV19 and TRBJ2-1, with 7 bases lining up with TRBD2. V trimming: 6 bases; J trimming: 6 bases; junction bases outside the gene matches: 11. Germline V lookup: CDR1 LNHDA, CDR2 SQIVND (reference sequence). The CDR3 has 15 amino acids. DNA of the CDR3: TGTGCCAGTAGCCCAAGCGGGAACCCCAGCAATGAGCAGTTCTTC. As protein: CASSPSGNPSNEQFF.

The chain couples TRBV5-5 to TRBJ1-2, with unresolved D. The CDR3 is made up of 13 amino acids. The germline V gene has CDR1 SGHKS and CDR2 YYEKEE (reference sequence). V was shortened by 3 bases and J by 8 bases, with 14 bases between the two germline ends. The CDR3 region has the DNA TGTGCCAGCAGCTCAAGGGAGGGCGTAGGCTACACCTTC. Protein sequence: CASSSREGVGYTF.

The table lists this clone with a few counts. This chain uses TRBV11-2 with TRBJ2-1; 7 positions agree with TRBD1. J gave up 7 bases and V 2 bases, and 5 bases lay outside the gene matches. The CDR3 is 14 residues long. The germline gives CDR1 SGHAT, CDR2 FQNNGV. The CDR3 here is CASSLTDRKNEQFF. The DNA of the CDR3 is TGTGCCAGCAGCTTAACGGACAGGAAGAATGAGCAGTTCTTC. The whole variable domain, remainder taken from reference TRBV11-2 and TRBJ2-1, is EAGVAQSPRYKIIEKRQSVAFWCNPISGHATLYWYQQILGQGPKLLIQFQNNGVVDDSQLPKDRFSAERLKGVDSTLKIQPAKLEDSAVYLCASSLTDRKNEQFFGPGTRLTVL.

The chain couples TRBV3-1 (or the pseudogene TRBV3-2) to TRBJ2-7; 9 bases fit TRBD2. Germline V gene lookup returns CDR1 LGHDT and CDR2 YNNKEL (reference sequence). After removal of 6 bases from V and 5 bases from J, the junction contained 11 bases not matched to a gene. CDR3 size: 15 residues. For the CDR3, the DNA is TGTGCCAGCAGTCCCCAATTAGCGGGAGAGCACGAGCAGTACTTC. Amino acid sequence: CASSPQLAGEHEQYF.

The rearrangement links TRBV5-6 to TRBJ1-2; D is possibly TRBD1 (5 bases). The CDR3 contains 15 residues. V shed 4 bases and J shed 1 base, with 14 bases lying between them. Germline-derived CDR1 and CDR2 are SGHDT and YYEEEE. The CDR3 DNA reads as TGTGCCAGCAGCGCGGGACTCCTCTATAACTATGGCTACACCTTC. Translated: CASSAGLLYNYGYTF.

This clone showed up just a few times. V is TRBV19 and J is TRBJ1-2; 7 positions agree with TRBD1. Germline V lookup: CDR1 LNHDA, CDR2 SQIVND (reference sequence). The CDR3 covers 15 residues. The J segment lost 5 bases and the V segment lost 2 bases, leaving 8 bases of the junction unmatched. The CDR3 DNA reads as TGTGCCAGTAGTATATATGGGGACAGAAGATATGGCTACACCTTC. Translating gives CASSIYGDRRYGYTF.

In this sample, this clone turned up a few times. The rearrangement uses TRBV27 and TRBJ2-1, with 14 bases that match TRBD2. The germline CDR1 and CDR2 sequences are MNHEY and SMNVEV (reference sequence). The length of the CDR3 is 17 residues. J gave up 6 bases and V 5 bases, and 9 bases lay outside the gene matches. In nucleotides, the CDR3 is TGTGCCAGCAGTATTTACGTGACTAGCGGGAGGGCCAATGAGCAGTTCTTC. Translating gives CASSIYVTSGRANEQFF.

V gene TRBV5-1 combines with J gene TRBJ2-7, with 8 bases aligning to TRBD2. V lost 4 bases to trimming and J lost 0 bases; unmatched junction nucleotides: 9. This CDR3 is 16 amino acids long. CDR1 and CDR2 (germline): SGHRS, YFSETQ. The CDR3, as DNA: TGCGCCAGCAGCCTCCGGGGGGGGGCGAGCTCCTACGAGCAGTACTTC. It codes for CASSLRGGASSYEQYF.